The sequence of this T cell receptor (beta chain) was determined in a study of cytomegalovirus exposure and HLA in healthy donors. Measured with immunoSEQ multiplex PCR; TCRdb has only the in-frame clones, and not every one. Seen here are 150,000 to 200,000 clones, around 80% observed once, and the top ten hold 1% to 1.5%. Study-level findings and limits: Per published reports, the classifier diagnosed cytomegalovirus status with high specificity and sensitivity. Associated with cytomegalovirus, according to the listing, were 150 to 200 TCR beta chains.

While the first cohort had around 700 subjects, the donors belonged to the separate validation cohort of about 120 subjects. A remark on this clone: What it binds is not known.

The CDR3 loop spans 15 amino acids. Germline CDR1 SGHTA, CDR2 FQGNSA. Germline trimming cut 5 bases from V and 7 bases from J; bases unmatched to any gene: 9. The sequence came from a woman aged 25-40 years in good health and CMV-seronegative. The chain combines TRBV7-2 with TRBJ1-4; TRBD1 aligns across 8 bases. Sequencing was performed on PBMCs. The DNA of the CDR3 is TGTGCCAGCAGCACTAGACAGGGGAGAGGTGAAAAACTGTTTTTT. The encoded protein is CASSTRQGRGEKLFF.